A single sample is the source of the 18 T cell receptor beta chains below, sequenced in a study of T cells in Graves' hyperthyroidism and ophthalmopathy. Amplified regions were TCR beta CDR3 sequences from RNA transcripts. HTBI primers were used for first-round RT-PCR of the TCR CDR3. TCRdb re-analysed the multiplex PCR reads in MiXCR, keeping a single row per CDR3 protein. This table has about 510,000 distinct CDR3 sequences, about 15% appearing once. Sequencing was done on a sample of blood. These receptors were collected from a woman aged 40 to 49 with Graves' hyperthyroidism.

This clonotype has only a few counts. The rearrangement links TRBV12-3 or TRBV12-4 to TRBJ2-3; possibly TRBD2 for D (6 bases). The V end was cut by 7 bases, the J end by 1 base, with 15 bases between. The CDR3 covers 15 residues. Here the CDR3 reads CASMDGRQRTDTQYF. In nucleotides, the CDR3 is TGTGCCAGCATGGACGGGAGACAGCGCACAGATACGCAGTATTTT.

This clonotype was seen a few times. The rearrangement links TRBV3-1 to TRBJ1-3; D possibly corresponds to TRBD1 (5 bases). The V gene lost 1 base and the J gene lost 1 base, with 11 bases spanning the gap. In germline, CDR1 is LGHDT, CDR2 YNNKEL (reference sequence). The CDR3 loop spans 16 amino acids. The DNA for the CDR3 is TGTGCCAGCAGCCAAGGGGCAGGGCGATCTGGAAACACCATATATTTT. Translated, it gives CASSQGAGRSGNTIYF.

CDR3 sequence reads: CASSGDNFYEQYF. Written as DNA, the CDR3 is TGTGCCAGCAGTGGCGACAATTTCTACGAGCAGTACTTC. The gene calls are TRBV12-3 or TRBV12-4 and TRBJ2-7, with D unresolved. V lost 5 bases, J lost 3 bases, and 11 bases lay in between. CDR3 length: 13 residues.

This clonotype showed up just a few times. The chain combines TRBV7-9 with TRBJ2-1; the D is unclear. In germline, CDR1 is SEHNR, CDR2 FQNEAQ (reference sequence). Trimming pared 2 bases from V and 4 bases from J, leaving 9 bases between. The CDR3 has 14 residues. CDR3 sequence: CASSLFPKYNEQFF. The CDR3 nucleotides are TGTGCCAGCAGCTTATTCCCAAAGTACAATGAGCAGTTCTTC. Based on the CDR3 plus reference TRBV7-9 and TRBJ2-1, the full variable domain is DTGVSQNPRHKITKRGQNVTFRCDPISEHNRLYWYRQTLGQGPEFLTYFQNEAQLEKSRLLSDRFSAERPKGSFSTLEIQRTEQGDSAMYLCASSLFPKYNEQFFGPGTRLTVL.

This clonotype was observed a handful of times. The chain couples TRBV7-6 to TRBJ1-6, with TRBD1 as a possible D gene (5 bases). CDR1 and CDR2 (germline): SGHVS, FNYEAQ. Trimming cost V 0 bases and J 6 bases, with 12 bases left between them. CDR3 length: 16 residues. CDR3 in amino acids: CASSLAQAGSNSPLHF. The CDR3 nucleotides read TGTGCCAGCAGCTTAGCCCAGGCAGGGAGTAATTCACCCCTCCACTTT.

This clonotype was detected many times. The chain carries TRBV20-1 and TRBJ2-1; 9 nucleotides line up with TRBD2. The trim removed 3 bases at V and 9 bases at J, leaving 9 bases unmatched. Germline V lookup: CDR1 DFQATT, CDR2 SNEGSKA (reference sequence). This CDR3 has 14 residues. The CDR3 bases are TGCAGTGCTAGTATCCCTAGCGGGGTTGGTGAGCAGTTCTTC. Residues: CSASIPSGVGEQFF.

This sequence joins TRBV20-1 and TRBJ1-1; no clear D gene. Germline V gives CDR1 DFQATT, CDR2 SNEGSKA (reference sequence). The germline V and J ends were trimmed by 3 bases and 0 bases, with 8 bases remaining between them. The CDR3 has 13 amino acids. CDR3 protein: CSARPSMNTEAFF. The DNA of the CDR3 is TGCAGTGCTAGGCCGAGCATGAACACTGAAGCTTTCTTT.

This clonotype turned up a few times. For the CDR3, the DNA is TGCGCCAGCAGCTTGGAGGGGGTAGACTATGGCTACACCTTC. Translation gives CASSLEGVDYGYTF. The J gene is TRBJ1-2, the V gene TRBV5-1; TRBD1 might be the D (6 bases). The V gene lost 0 bases and the J gene lost 3 bases, with 9 bases spanning the gap. Germline values: CDR1 SGHRS, CDR2 YFSETQ. There are 14 residues in the CDR3. The full variable domain, in which reference TRBV5-1 and TRBJ1-2 provide the parts outside the CDR3, is KAGVTQTPRYLIKTRGQQVTLSCSPISGHRSVSWYQQTPGQGLQFLFEYFSETQRNKGNFPGRFSGRQFSNSRSEMNVSTLELGDSALYLCASSLEGVDYGYTFGSGTRLTVV.

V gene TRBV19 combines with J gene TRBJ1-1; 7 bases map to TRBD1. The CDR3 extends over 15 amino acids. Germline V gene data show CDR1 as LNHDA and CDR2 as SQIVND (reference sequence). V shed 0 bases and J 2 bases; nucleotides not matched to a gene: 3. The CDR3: CASSIDRQGNTEAFF. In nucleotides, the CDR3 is TGTGCCAGTAGTATAGATCGACAGGGCAACACTGAAGCTTTCTTT.

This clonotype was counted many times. CDR3 sequence: CASSLSYSYEQYF. The DNA for the CDR3 is TGTGCCAGCAGTTTATCGTATTCCTACGAGCAGTACTTC. J is TRBJ2-7 and V is TRBV27; D is uncertain. In germline, CDR1 is MNHEY, CDR2 SMNVEV (reference sequence). CDR3 length: 13 residues. Trimming took 0 bases from V and 1 from J, leaving 4 bases between them.

CDR3 protein: CASRRGTNIALGKPKLFF. In DNA, the CDR3 is TGTGCCAGCCGGAGGGGAACCAATATTGCTTTGGGGAAACCGAAACTGTTTTTT. The chain uses TRBV2 and TRBJ1-4; tentative D call: TRBD1 (5 bases). This CDR3 contains 18 residues. Trimming left V 8 bases short and J 11 bases short, with 33 bases between. Germline V gives CDR1 SNHLY, CDR2 FYNNEI.

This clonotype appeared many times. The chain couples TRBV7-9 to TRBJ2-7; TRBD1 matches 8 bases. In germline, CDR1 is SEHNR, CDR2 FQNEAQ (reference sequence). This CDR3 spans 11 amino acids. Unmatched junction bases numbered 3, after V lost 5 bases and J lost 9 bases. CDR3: CASSTQGGQYF. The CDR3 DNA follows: TGTGCCAGCAGCACACAGGGGGGGCAGTACTTC.

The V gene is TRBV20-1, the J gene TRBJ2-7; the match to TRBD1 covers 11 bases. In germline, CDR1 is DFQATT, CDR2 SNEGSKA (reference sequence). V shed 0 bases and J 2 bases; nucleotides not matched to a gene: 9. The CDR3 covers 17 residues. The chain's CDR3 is CSAREEGQGARTYEQYF. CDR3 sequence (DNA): TGCAGTGCTAGAGAGGAAGGACAGGGGGCGCGAACCTACGAGCAGTACTTC.

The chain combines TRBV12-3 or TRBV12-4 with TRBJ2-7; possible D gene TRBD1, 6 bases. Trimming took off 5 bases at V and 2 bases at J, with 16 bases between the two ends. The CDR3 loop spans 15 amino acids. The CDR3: CASSRPGHPAYEQYF. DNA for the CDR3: TGTGCCAGCAGTCGCCCGGGACACCCAGCCTACGAGCAGTACTTC.

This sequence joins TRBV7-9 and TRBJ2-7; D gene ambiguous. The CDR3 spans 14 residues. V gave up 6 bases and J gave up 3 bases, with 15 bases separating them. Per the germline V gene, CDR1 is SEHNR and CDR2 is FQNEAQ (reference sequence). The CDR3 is CASSSSSLNYEQYF. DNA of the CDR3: TGTGCCAGCAGTTCCAGTAGCCTAAACTACGAGCAGTACTTC.

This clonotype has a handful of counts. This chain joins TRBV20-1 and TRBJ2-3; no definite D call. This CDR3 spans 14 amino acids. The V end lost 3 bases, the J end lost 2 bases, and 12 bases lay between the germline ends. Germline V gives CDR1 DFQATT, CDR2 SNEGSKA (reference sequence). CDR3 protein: CSARYPTNTDTQYF. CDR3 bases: TGCAGTGCTAGGTACCCGACGAACACAGATACGCAGTATTTT.

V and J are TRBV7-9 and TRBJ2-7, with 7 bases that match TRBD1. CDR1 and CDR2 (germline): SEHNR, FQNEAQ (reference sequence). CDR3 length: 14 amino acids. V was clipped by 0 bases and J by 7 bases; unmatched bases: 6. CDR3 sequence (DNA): TGTGCCAGCAGCTTAGCCTGGGACAGCGGAGAGCAGTACTTC. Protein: CASSLAWDSGEQYF. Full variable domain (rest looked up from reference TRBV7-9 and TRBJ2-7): DTGVSQNPRHKITKRGQNVTFRCDPISEHNRLYWYRQTLGQGPEFLTYFQNEAQLEKSRLLSDRFSAERPKGSFSTLEIQRTEQGDSAMYLCASSLAWDSGEQYFGPGTRLTVT.

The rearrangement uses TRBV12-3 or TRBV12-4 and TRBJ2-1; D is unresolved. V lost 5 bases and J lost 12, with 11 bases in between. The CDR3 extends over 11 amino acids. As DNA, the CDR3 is TGTGCCAGCAGTCTTGGGCCTAGGCAGTTCTTC. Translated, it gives CASSLGPRQFF.